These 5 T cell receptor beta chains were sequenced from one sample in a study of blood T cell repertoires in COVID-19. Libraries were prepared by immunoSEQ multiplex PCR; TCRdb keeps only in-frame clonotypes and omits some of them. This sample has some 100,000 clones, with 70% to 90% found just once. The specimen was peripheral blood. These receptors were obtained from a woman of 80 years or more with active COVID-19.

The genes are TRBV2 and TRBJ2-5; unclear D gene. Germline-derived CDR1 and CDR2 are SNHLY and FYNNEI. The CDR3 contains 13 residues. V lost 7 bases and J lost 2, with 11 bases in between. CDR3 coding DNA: TGTGCCAGCATGAGGCTCGGGCAAGAGACCCAGTACTTC. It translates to CASMRLGQETQYF.

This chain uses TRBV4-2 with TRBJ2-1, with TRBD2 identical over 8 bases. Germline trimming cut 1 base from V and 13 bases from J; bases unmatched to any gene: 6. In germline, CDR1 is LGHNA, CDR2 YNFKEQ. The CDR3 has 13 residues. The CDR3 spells CASSQGTSRVQFF. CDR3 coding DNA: TGTGCCAGCAGCCAAGGGACTAGCCGAGTACAGTTCTTC.

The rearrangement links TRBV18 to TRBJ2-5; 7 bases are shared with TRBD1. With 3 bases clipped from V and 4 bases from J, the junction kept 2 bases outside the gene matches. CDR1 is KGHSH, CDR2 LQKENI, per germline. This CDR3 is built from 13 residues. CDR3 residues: CASSPRGTETQYF. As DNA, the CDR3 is TGTGCCAGCTCACCCAGGGGGACAGAGACCCAGTACTTC.

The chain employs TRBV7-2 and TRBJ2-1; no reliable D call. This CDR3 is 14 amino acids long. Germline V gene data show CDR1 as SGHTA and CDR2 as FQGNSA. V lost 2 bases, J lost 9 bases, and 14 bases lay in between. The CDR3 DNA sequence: TGTGCCAGCAGCTTATCCTTGGTAACGGGTGAGCAGTTCTTC. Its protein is CASSLSLVTGEQFF.

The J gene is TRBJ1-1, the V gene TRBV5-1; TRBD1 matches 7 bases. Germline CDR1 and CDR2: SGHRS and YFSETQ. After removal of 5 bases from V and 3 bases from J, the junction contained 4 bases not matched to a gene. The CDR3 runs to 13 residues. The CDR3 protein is CASRLQGYTEAFF. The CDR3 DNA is TGCGCCAGCAGGCTACAGGGGTACACTGAAGCTTTCTTT. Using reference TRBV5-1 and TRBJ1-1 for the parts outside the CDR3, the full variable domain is KAGVTQTPRYLIKTRGQQVTLSCSPISGHRSVSWYQQTPGQGLQFLFEYFSETQRNKGNFPGRFSGRQFSNSRSEMNVSTLELGDSALYLCASRLQGYTEAFFGQGTRLTVV.